The 29 T cell receptor beta chains below come from one sample, sequenced in a study of technical replicates of blood from a handful of donors. Sequencing used immunoSEQ multiplex PCR; TCRdb keeps in-frame clones, though not all of them. Of 70,000 to 85,000 clones listed, just over 90% are singletons. Sequenced: T cells isolated from PBMCs. Every receptor here comes from a human donor in good health.

The chain employs TRBV13 and TRBJ2-7; 10 bases align to TRBD2. The J segment lost 3 bases and the V segment lost 4 bases, leaving 12 bases of the junction unmatched. CDR1 is PRHDT and CDR2 is FYEKMQ in the germline V gene (reference sequence). This CDR3 contains 17 residues. This chain's CDR3 is CASSSRGSGRSFYEQYF. In DNA, the CDR3 is TGTGCCAGCAGCTCCCGGGGTAGCGGGAGGTCGTTCTACGAGCAGTACTTC.

The rearrangement uses TRBV4-2 and TRBJ2-7; TRBD1 might be the D (5 bases). There are 14 residues in the CDR3. V lost 4 bases and J 0 bases, leaving 10 bases between the germline ends. Germline values: CDR1 LGHNA, CDR2 YNFKEQ. The CDR3 is CASSLWTHSYEQYF. In nucleotides, the CDR3 is TGTGCCAGCAGCCTATGGACACACTCCTACGAGCAGTACTTC.

The V gene is TRBV27, the J gene TRBJ1-2; weak D call: TRBD1 (6 bases). There are 14 residues in the CDR3. V lost 4 bases and J lost 7, with 16 bases in between. The V gene's germline CDR1 is MNHEY and CDR2 SMNVEV (reference sequence). The CDR3 DNA reads as TGTGCCAGCAGTTGGACCCGGGGGGCGGGTGGCTACACCTTC. Its translation is CASSWTRGAGGYTF.

The CDR3 loop is CASSLAQGGGDEQFF. The DNA of the CDR3 is TGTGCCAGCAGCTTGGCACAGGGCGGTGGGGATGAGCAGTTCTTC. V gene TRBV5-4 combines with J gene TRBJ2-1, with D possibly TRBD1 on 6 matching bases. V shed 0 bases and J shed 8 bases, with 15 bases lying between them. This CDR3 region has 15 residues. Germline loops: CDR1 SGHNT, CDR2 YYREEE (reference sequence).

The rearrangement uses TRBV6-1 and TRBJ2-5, with a possible D match to TRBD1 (6 bases). V lost 7 bases and J 5 bases, leaving 20 bases between the germline ends. The CDR3 length is 15 residues. The germline V gene encodes CDR1 MNHNS and CDR2 SASEGT. DNA for the CDR3: TGTGCCAGCACCCTCCCCAGGGGTCAAGGGGAGACCCAGTACTTC. Residues: CASTLPRGQGETQYF.

The chain couples TRBV11-3 to TRBJ2-1, with 10 bases aligning to TRBD2. Germline CDR1 and CDR2: SGHNT and YENEEA. This CDR3 has 15 residues. V lost 0 bases, J lost 8 bases, and 4 bases stayed unmatched. In DNA form, the CDR3 reads TGTGCCAGCAGCTTAGAGGCTAGCGGGAGAGATGAGCAGTTCTTC. This gives the protein CASSLEASGRDEQFF.

The V call is TRBV6-1, the J call TRBJ2-4; 9 positions agree with TRBD1. This CDR3 region has 16 residues. CDR1 is MNHNS and CDR2 is SASEGT in the germline V gene. Trimming removed 4 bases from V and 5 bases from J; junction bases left unmatched: 9. DNA for the CDR3: TGTGCCAGCAGTGGAGCTATCGGGACAGGGCAAAACATTCAGTACTTC. Translated: CASSGAIGTGQNIQYF.

The gene calls are TRBV27 and TRBJ2-7, with TRBD2 matching 9 bases. The CDR3 is 20 amino acids. CDR1 and CDR2 from the germline V gene are MNHEY and SMNVEV (reference sequence). V shed 0 bases and J 4 bases; nucleotides not matched to a gene: 19. DNA of the CDR3: TGTGCCAGCAGTTTATCCCAAATCGTTTTTGGGACTAGCTCCCCTTACGAGCAGTACTTC. Its protein is CASSLSQIVFGTSSPYEQYF.

In this sample, this clone turned up once. The CDR3 DNA follows: TGTGCCAGCAGTGAAAGACTAGCGGGAAATGAGCAGTTCTTC. It is translated as CASSERLAGNEQFF. The chain recombines TRBV6-4 with TRBJ2-1, with 11 bases matching TRBD2. Germline V gives CDR1 MRHNA, CDR2 SNTAGT. The ends lost 3 bases at V and 7 bases at J; junction bases unmatched: 2. This CDR3 comprises 14 residues.

This chain connects TRBV9 to TRBJ2-1, with a tentative D call TRBD1 (6 bases). Trimming took 4 bases from V and 6 from J, leaving 20 bases between them. This CDR3 is 16 amino acids long. Germline CDR1 SGDLS, CDR2 YYNGEE. The CDR3 DNA follows: TGTGCCAGCAGCACGGTACAGGGACCCTTGGGCAATGAGCAGTTCTTC. This codes for CASSTVQGPLGNEQFF.

The chain employs TRBV7-2 and TRBJ1-1; 11 nucleotides line up with TRBD1. Germline V CDR1 and CDR2: SGHTA, FQGNSA. The CDR3 runs to 15 residues. With V trimmed by 5 bases and J by 3 bases, 5 bases remained unmatched. CDR3 DNA: TGTGCCAGCAGCCCGGACAGGGGGCGGCACACTGAAGCTTTCTTT. This sequence encodes CASSPDRGRHTEAFF.

This chain uses TRBV29-1 with TRBJ2-5; D not resolved. V was cut by 4 bases and J by 4 bases, with 16 bases left in between. From germline, CDR1 is SQVTM and CDR2 ANQGSEA. CDR3 length: 14 residues. The DNA of the CDR3 is TGCAGCGTTGGCCCCGGTGTTGTGAGAGAGACCCAGTACTTC. This sequence encodes CSVGPGVVRETQYF. The entire variable domain, with the rest obtained from reference TRBV29-1 and TRBJ2-5, is as follows: SAVISQKPSRDICQRGTSLTIQCQVDSQVTMMFWYRQQPGQSLTLIATANQGSEATYESGFVIDKFPISRPNLTFSTLTVSNMSPEDSSIYLCSVGPGVVRETQYFGPGTRLLVL.

V gene TRBV19 combines with J gene TRBJ1-5; the D gene is possibly TRBD1 (6 bases). The CDR3 consists of 15 residues. The V end lost 2 bases, the J end lost 4 bases, and 12 bases lay between the germline ends. The V gene's germline CDR1 is LNHDA and CDR2 SQIVND (reference sequence). The CDR3 nucleotides are TGTGCCAGTAGTATAACACAGGGACCTAATCAGCCCCAGCATTTT. Translation gives CASSITQGPNQPQHF.

This clone appeared once. The chain carries TRBV4-1 and TRBJ2-5; 8 nucleotides line up with TRBD2. V was clipped by 4 bases and J by 5 bases; unmatched bases: 9. The CDR3 consists of 15 residues. CDR1 and CDR2 from the germline V gene are MGHRA and YSYEKL. The CDR3, as DNA: TGCGCCAGCAGCCGCACTAGCGGTGGGTCGGAGACCCAGTACTTC. The encoded protein is CASSRTSGGSETQYF.

This chain links TRBV2 with TRBJ2-3, with D uncertain. Deletions cut 2 bases from V and 4 bases from J, with 7 bases between. Per the germline V gene, CDR1 is SNHLY and CDR2 is FYNNEI. This CDR3 comprises 13 residues. CDR3 region: CASSERTADTQYF. For the CDR3, the DNA is TGTGCCAGCAGTGAACGTACAGCAGATACGCAGTATTTT.

The gene calls are TRBV30 and TRBJ1-4; 9 bases match TRBD1. Unmatched junction bases numbered 7, after V lost 0 bases and J lost 8 bases. The germline gives CDR1 GTSNPN, CDR2 SVGIG (reference sequence). The CDR3 has 15 residues. The CDR3 loop reads CAWSVLGQGWEKLFF. CDR3 nucleotide sequence: TGTGCCTGGAGTGTATTAGGACAGGGGTGGGAAAAACTGTTTTTT.

The chain links TRBV27 to TRBJ2-2, with D possibly being TRBD2 (7 bases). The V end lost 5 bases, the J end lost 6 bases, and 16 bases lay between the germline ends. The CDR3 consists of 15 residues. Germline CDR1 is MNHEY and CDR2 is SMNVEV (reference sequence). The CDR3 protein is CASSPKRGGAGELFF. The CDR3 DNA reads TGTGCCAGCAGTCCCAAAAGGGGGGGCGCCGGGGAGCTGTTTTTT.

The rearrangement joins TRBV28 to TRBJ2-3; TRBD1 aligns across 9 bases. This CDR3 has 16 amino acids. Germline CDR1 MDHEN, CDR2 SYDVKM. The junction had 5 bases not matched to a gene; V was cut back by 2 bases and J by 2 bases. The CDR3 protein is CASSLPGTGFTDTQYF. The DNA for the CDR3 is TGTGCCAGCAGTTTACCCGGGACAGGGTTCACAGATACGCAGTATTTT.

CDR3 nucleotides: TGTGCCAGCAGCTTGGACAAAGGGGTATACGAGCAGTACTTC. Translation gives CASSLDKGVYEQYF. The gene calls are TRBV5-4 and TRBJ2-7; tentatively, D is TRBD1 (5 bases). CDR3 length: 14 residues. Germline V CDR1 and CDR2: SGHNT, YYREEE (reference sequence). V gave up 0 bases and J gave up 4 bases, with 11 bases separating them.

For the CDR3, the DNA is TGTGCCAGCAGCCATTACGAGCAGGAAGAGCACTATGGCTACACCTTC. Translated: CASSHYEQEEHYGYTF. This chain links TRBV7-9 with TRBJ1-2; D is unresolved. CDR3 size: 16 residues. Germline values: CDR1 SEHNR, CDR2 FQNEAQ (reference sequence). V was trimmed by 5 bases and J by 3 bases, leaving 19 bases between them.

This chain connects TRBV6-5 to TRBJ2-1; 7 bases fit TRBD1. Germline V gives CDR1 MNHEY, CDR2 SVGAGI. Germline trimming cut 6 bases from V and 4 bases from J; bases unmatched to any gene: 9. This CDR3 region has 15 residues. The CDR3 reads CASRLPGTAYNEQFF. Written as DNA, the CDR3 is TGTGCCAGCAGACTGCCCGGGACAGCTTACAATGAGCAGTTCTTC.

This clone has more than one count but fewer than ten. The chain has TRBV29-1 and TRBJ1-1, with 7 nucleotides matching TRBD1. The CDR3 sequence is 13 residues long. V shed 7 bases and J 8 bases; nucleotides not matched to a gene: 13. The germline V gene encodes CDR1 SQVTM and CDR2 ANQGSEA. CDR3 sequence: CSASGGTVEEAFF. For the CDR3, the DNA is TGCAGCGCATCCGGAGGGACAGTCGAAGAAGCTTTCTTT.

This clone occurred a few times. V is TRBV10-2 and J is TRBJ1-5, with a possible D match to TRBD1 (5 bases). V was cut by 0 bases and J by 2 bases, with 11 bases left in between. The germline CDR1 and CDR2 sequences are WSHSY and SAAADI. The CDR3 has 16 amino acids. DNA for the CDR3: TGCGCCAGCAGTGAGTCTCTCGGGGGAGGCAATCAGCCCCAGCATTTT. This translates into CASSESLGGGNQPQHF.

The V and J genes are TRBV5-5 and TRBJ1-4; a possible D gene is TRBD1 (6 bases). The CDR3 contains 15 residues. Germline-derived CDR1 and CDR2 are SGHKS and YYEKEE (reference sequence). The V end lost 0 bases, the J end lost 5 bases, and 11 bases lay between the germline ends. This chain's CDR3 is CASSLEAGVNEKLFF. CDR3 DNA: TGTGCCAGCAGCTTGGAAGCAGGGGTGAATGAAAAACTGTTTTTT.

The chain employs TRBV6-1 and TRBJ1-1; 7 bases are shared with TRBD1. The germline gives CDR1 MNHNS, CDR2 SASEGT. CDR3 size: 14 residues. Losses at the gene ends were 7 bases for V and 0 bases for J; bases not matched to a gene: 5. This chain's CDR3 is CASTGTEMNTEAFF. The CDR3 DNA sequence: TGTGCCAGCACAGGGACAGAAATGAACACTGAAGCTTTCTTT.

This rearrangement joins TRBV28 to TRBJ1-3, with 8 bases lining up with TRBD1. Germline lookup yields CDR1 MDHEN and CDR2 SYDVKM. This CDR3 has 18 amino acids. The V segment lost 4 bases and the J segment 2 bases; nucleotides outside the gene matches: 13. The CDR3 here is CASSSYYNQGAAGNTIYF. DNA for the CDR3: TGTGCCAGCAGTTCGTACTATAACCAGGGGGCCGCTGGAAACACCATATATTTT.

The J gene is TRBJ2-2, the V gene TRBV9; TRBD1 agrees at 7 bases. This CDR3 is 16 amino acids long. Germline CDR1 and CDR2: SGDLS and YYNGEE. V lost 4 bases, J lost 7 bases, and 13 bases stayed unmatched. The CDR3 sequence is CASSPSGDSVIGELFF. CDR3 coding DNA: TGTGCCAGCAGCCCAAGTGGGGACAGTGTCATCGGGGAGCTGTTTTTT.

The chain has TRBV5-1 and TRBJ1-1, with TRBD1 matching 12 bases. Germline V gene lookup returns CDR1 SGHRS and CDR2 YFSETQ. This CDR3 has 18 amino acids. J was trimmed by 1 base and V by 7 bases; bases with no gene match: 14. CDR3 in amino acids: CASAILYRDRGPNTEAFF. CDR3 DNA: TGCGCCAGCGCCATTCTTTACCGGGACAGGGGGCCGAACACTGAAGCTTTCTTT.

This clone is a singleton in its sample. V and J are TRBV5-1 and TRBJ2-7; perhaps TRBD2 as D (5 bases). The V end was cut by 6 bases, the J end by 1 base, with 11 bases between. Germline-derived CDR1 and CDR2 are SGHRS and YFSETQ. This CDR3 is built from 13 residues. CDR3 sequence: CASKAGISYEQYF. The CDR3 DNA follows: TGCGCCAGCAAGGCCGGGATTTCCTACGAGCAGTACTTC.